These T cell receptor beta chains were read from a single sample in a study of T cell responses to AZD1222 COVID-19 vaccine. Sequenced by immunoSEQ multiplex PCR; TCRdb stores in-frame clones only, minus some. The sample has 150,000 to 200,000 clones; 94% are singletons. The starting material was peripheral blood, obtained on day 0 of AZD1222 vaccination. Receptor source: an adult in good health. Both conserved end residues are part of each CDR3. The D gene is left open where the match is weak. Not all rows give a size; the values are once, few, many and, for expanded clones, a class.

NA,TRBV6-5,TRBJ1-4,TRBD1,TGTGCCAGCAGTCCAGGGACAGGGGGCAGTGGAAAACTGTTTTTT,CASSPGTGGSGKLFF
NA,TRBV20-1,TRBJ2-5,TRBD2,TGCAGTGCTAGTTTAGCGGGAGGCATGGTTGGGGAGACCCAGTACTTC,CSASLAGGMVGETQYF
NA,TRBV12-5,TRBJ1-5,NA,TGTGCTAGTGCATTCGGGACCGGTAGCAATCAGCCCCAGCATTTT,CASAFGTGSNQPQHF
NA,TRBV5-1,TRBJ2-7,NA,TGCGCCAGCAGCTTGGCAGGGGTGTACGAGCAGTACTTC,CASSLAGVYEQYF
NA,TRBV10-1,TRBJ2-7,NA,TGCGCCAGCGGCTCGGGGTACGAGCAGTACTTC,CASGSGYEQYF
NA,TRBV6-5,TRBJ2-7,NA,TGTGCCAGCACTTCCGGGACTGCTACCTACGAGCAGTACTTC,CASTSGTATYEQYF
NA,TRBV28,TRBJ1-5,TRBD1,TGTGCCAGCAGTCCCCCAGGACAGGGGGCTTTACAGCCCCAGCATTTT,CASSPPGQGALQPQHF
NA,TRBV7-3,TRBJ1-1,NA,TGTGCCAGCAGCCCACACGCGAACACTGAAGCTTTCTTT,CASSPHANTEAFF
NA,TRBV27,TRBJ2-7,NA,TGTGCCAGCGGACAGATATACGAGCAGTACTTC,CASGQIYEQYF
NA,TRBV7-3,TRBJ2-6,NA,TGTGCCAGCAGCTTATTAAGGGATGGGGCTGGGGCCAACGTCCTGACTTTC,CASSLLRDGAGANVLTF
once,TRBV7-6,TRBJ1-1,NA,TGTGCCAGCAGTGTCGGACAGAGCACTGAAGCTTTCTTT,CASSVGQSTEAFF
NA,TRBV19,TRBJ2-7,NA,TGTGCCAGTAGTAGATGGGACTCGTCCTACGAGCAGTACTTC,CASSRWDSSYEQYF
NA,TRBV2,TRBJ2-7,NA,TGTGCCAGCAGTGAGATGGAGACTGGGGTTTCCTACGAGCAGTACTTC,CASSEMETGVSYEQYF
NA,TRBV18,TRBJ1-1,NA,TGTGCCAGCTCAACAATCGCTTGGCGGCCGAACACTGAAGCTTTCTTT,CASSTIAWRPNTEAFF
NA,TRBV9,TRBJ1-1,TRBD1,TGTGCCAGCAGCCAGGGACAGGGAAAAGGTGAAGCTTTCTTT,CASSQGQGKGEAFF
NA,TRBV6-1,TRBJ2-2,NA,TGTGCCAGCAGTGAGAGGACCGGGGAGCTGTTTTTT,CASSERTGELFF
NA,TRBV19,TRBJ2-7,NA,TGTGCCAGTAGTCCCCTCGGCGGGTACGAGCAGTACTTC,CASSPLGGYEQYF
NA,TRBV29-1,TRBJ1-2,NA,TGCAGCGTTGAATTACGGGGGGGAGCAGGCTACACCTTC,CSVELRGGAGYTF
NA,TRBV19,TRBJ1-2,NA,TGTGCCAGTAAGCCGTGGGGGCAGCAAAATACCTATGGCTACACCTTC,CASKPWGQQNTYGYTF
NA,TRBV7-8,TRBJ1-2,TRBD1,TGTGCCAGCAGCCCGCGGCAGGGGGGGTATGGCTACACCTTC,CASSPRQGGYGYTF